The text below deals with one T cell receptor beta chain. The data stem from a study of PD-L1 blockade in urothelial cancer. About the study: Atezolizumab therapy began for patients in 2014, dosed at 1,200 mg intravenously every 3 weeks. Researchers looked at the blood 3 weeks (second dose) and 6 weeks after treatment began. Blood gave a median approximately 130,000 T cells.

The germline V and J ends were trimmed by 6 bases and 10 bases, with 21 bases remaining between them. CDR1 is SGHDN, CDR2 FVKESK, per germline. The CDR3 extends over 14 amino acids. Only in-frame clones appear in the TCRdb table, and some are missing; sequencing was by immunoSEQ multiplex PCR. The data hold 35,000 to 55,000 clones, with roughly four fifths observed a single time. Sequencing used PBMCs, obtained around atezolizumab (anti-PD-L1) treatment. This TCR was recovered from a man between 65 and 79 years old with urothelial cancer. The chain has TRBV14 and TRBJ1-2; D is perhaps TRBD1 (6 bases). The CDR3 DNA follows: TGTGCCAGCAGTCGACAGGTGGGGGCCGGTGACTACACCTTC. It specifies CASSRQVGAGDYTF. Filled out from reference TRBV14 and TRBJ1-2, the complete variable domain reads EAGVTQFPSHSVIEKGQTVTLRCDPISGHDNLYWYRRVMGKEIKFLLHFVKESKQDESGMPNNRFLAERTGGTYSTLKVQPAELEDSGVYFCASSRQVGAGDYTFGSGTRLTVV.